This T cell receptor beta chain was sequenced for a study of T-cell reconstitution after alpha-beta-depleted transplantation in children. Ten or more counts support this clonotype. The antigen remains undetermined. Notes on the study in general: Two months or so post-transplant, alpha-beta T cells reportedly derived from several hundred expanded graft clones. Newly made T cells mostly supplied T-cell counts and diversity one year after transplant.

A TCRbeta library incorporating unique molecular identifiers was prepared. One entry per CDR3 protein results from TCRdb running MiXCR on the PCR reads. The sample carries roughly 250,000 distinct CDR3 sequences, 6.5% to 9% recorded once. The receptor was isolated from a male patient under 18 who had a stem cell transplant for acute lymphoblastic leukemia, so the T cells may come from the graft donor. Sample: PBMCs, mostly from graft donor cells, taken 180 days after TCRalphabeta/CD19-depleted stem cell transplant.

The CDR3 sequence: CASSYARLGEQFF. In nucleotides, the CDR3 is TGTGCCAGCAGTTACGCTAGACTCGGTGAGCAGTTCTTC. V is TRBV6-5 and J is TRBJ2-1; D is unclear. Germline values: CDR1 MNHEY, CDR2 SVGAGI. The CDR3 runs 13 residues. V shed 2 bases and J shed 9 bases, with 11 bases lying between them.